These 10 T cell receptor beta chains were sequenced from one sample in a study of cytomegalovirus exposure and HLA in healthy donors. A multiplex PCR was run with 60 Vbeta primers and 13 Jbeta primers. TCRdb's copy holds only in-frame clones and misses some; the assay was immunoSEQ multiplex PCR. The sample records approximately 67,000 clones, around 91% being singletons. The sequenced sample consisted of PBMCs. The source is a woman in her 30s in good health and CMV-seropositive.

The chain joins TRBV28 to TRBJ2-1, with 9 positions matching TRBD1. Germline lookup yields CDR1 MDHEN and CDR2 SYDVKM. Losses at the gene ends were 5 bases for V and 2 bases for J; bases not matched to a gene: 4. The CDR3 runs to 15 residues. The CDR3 region has the DNA TGTGCCAGCAGTGGACAGGGGCGCCCCTACAATGAGCAGTTCTTC. As protein: CASSGQGRPYNEQFF.

The V call is TRBV19, the J call TRBJ1-5; D possibly corresponds to TRBD1 (6 bases). Germline V lookup: CDR1 LNHDA, CDR2 SQIVND (reference sequence). V lost 2 bases, J lost 0 bases, and 8 bases lay in between. The CDR3 is 15 amino acids. CDR3 amino acids: CASSIMDSSNQPQHF. The CDR3 DNA is TGTGCCAGTAGTATAATGGACAGTAGCAATCAGCCCCAGCATTTT.

The chain couples TRBV11-2 to TRBJ2-7, with 10 nucleotides matching TRBD1. J lost 6 bases, V lost 5 bases, and 16 bases had no gene match. This CDR3 comprises 17 residues. Per germline, CDR1 SGHAT and CDR2 FQNNGV. In nucleotides, the CDR3 is TGTGCCAGCAGCCATCCCCAGGGTTGGGACAGGGGTTCCGAGCAGTACTTC. Protein sequence: CASSHPQGWDRGSEQYF. The variable domain in full, completed from reference TRBV11-2 and TRBJ2-7, reads EAGVAQSPRYKIIEKRQSVAFWCNPISGHATLYWYQQILGQGPKLLIQFQNNGVVDDSQLPKDRFSAERLKGVDSTLKIQPAKLEDSAVYLCASSHPQGWDRGSEQYFGPGTRLTVT.

V gene TRBV19 combines with J gene TRBJ2-7, with D possibly matching TRBD2 (5 bases). The V gene lost 5 bases and the J gene lost 6 bases, with 11 bases spanning the gap. The CDR3 has 12 residues. Germline V lookup: CDR1 LNHDA, CDR2 SQIVND (reference sequence). The chain's CDR3 is CASSLQGGEQYF. The CDR3 DNA reads as TGTGCCAGTAGTCTTCAAGGAGGCGAGCAGTACTTC. Filled out from reference TRBV19 and TRBJ2-7, the complete variable domain reads DGGITQSPKYLFRKEGQNVTLSCEQNLNHDAMYWYRQDPGQGLRLIYYSQIVNDFQKGDIAEGYSVSREKKESFPLTVTSAQKNPTAFYLCASSLQGGEQYFGPGTRLTVT.

This rearrangement joins TRBV11-2 to TRBJ2-3; 10 positions agree with TRBD2. The CDR3 sequence is 15 residues long. V lost 9 bases to trimming and J lost 9 bases; unmatched junction nucleotides: 15. Germline V gene sequence: CDR1 SGHAT, CDR2 FQNNGV. CDR3 nucleotide sequence: TGTGCCAGTCGATCCGCGGGCCTAGCGGGAGACACGCAGTATTTT. Its translation is CASRSAGLAGDTQYF. The full variable domain, rest sourced from reference TRBV11-2 and TRBJ2-3, is EAGVAQSPRYKIIEKRQSVAFWCNPISGHATLYWYQQILGQGPKLLIQFQNNGVVDDSQLPKDRFSAERLKGVDSTLKIQPAKLEDSAVYLCASRSAGLAGDTQYFGPGTRLTVL.

The CDR3 loop reads CASSSTGEDTEAFF. The CDR3 DNA follows: TGTGCCAGCAGTTCGACAGGGGAGGACACTGAAGCTTTCTTT. V is TRBV6-5 and J is TRBJ1-1; 8 bases align to TRBD1. V gave up 4 bases and J gave up 3 bases; unmatched junction bases: 4. The CDR3 spans 14 residues. Germline values: CDR1 MNHEY, CDR2 SVGAGI.

The V gene is TRBV13, the J gene TRBJ2-3; D ambiguous. Per germline, CDR1 PRHDT and CDR2 FYEKMQ (reference sequence). Trimming stripped 1 base from V and 4 bases from J, with 6 bases between. The CDR3 runs 13 residues. Here the CDR3 reads CASSLAFPDTQYF. The CDR3 bases are TGTGCCAGCAGCTTAGCGTTCCCAGATACGCAGTATTTT. Together with reference TRBV13 and TRBJ2-3, the CDR3 gives the full variable domain: AAGVIQSPRHLIKEKRETATLKCYPIPRHDTVYWYQQGPGQDPQFLISFYEKMQSDKGSIPDRFSAQQFSDYHSELNMSSLELGDSALYFCASSLAFPDTQYFGPGTRLTVL.

This clone was counted a few times. V and J are TRBV11-2 and TRBJ2-7; TRBD2 agrees at 9 bases. Unmatched junction bases numbered 3, after V lost 1 base and J lost 2 bases. This CDR3 has 15 amino acids. CDR1 is SGHAT and CDR2 is FQNNGV in the germline V gene. This CDR3 reads CASSLGGTSPYEQYF. As DNA, the CDR3 is TGTGCCAGCAGCTTAGGCGGGACTAGCCCCTACGAGCAGTACTTC.

The V gene is TRBV18, the J gene TRBJ2-3, with TRBD2 matching over 8 bases. The V segment lost 5 bases and the J segment 3 bases; nucleotides outside the gene matches: 10. Germline CDR1 and CDR2: KGHSH and LQKENI. The CDR3 has 16 amino acids. The CDR3, as DNA: TGTGCCAGCTCAGTCTACCAAGCGGGAGAAACAGATACGCAGTATTTT. It yields the protein CASSVYQAGETDTQYF.

The chain combines TRBV27 with TRBJ2-1; no firm D call. The CDR3 is made up of 13 amino acids. Germline V gene lookup returns CDR1 MNHEY and CDR2 SMNVEV (reference sequence). V lost 5 bases to trimming and J lost 11 bases, with 16 bases between them. CDR3 residues: CASSASLSNQQFF. In nucleotides, the CDR3 is TGTGCCAGCAGTGCATCCCTTAGCAACCAGCAGTTCTTC.